The present T cell receptor (beta chain) was sequenced within a study of OX40 agonist ivuxolimab in advanced cancers. Method: immunoSEQ multiplex PCR; TCRdb's copy keeps in-frame clones and lacks some. There are approximately 30,000 clones in the sample; over 80% occur only once, and around 30% lies in the top ten. The CDR3 has 13 residues. This chain connects TRBV21-1 to TRBJ1-4. TRBV21-1 represents a pseudogene. The clonotype originates from an adult with an advanced solid tumor such as melanoma, head and neck, liver or kidney cancer. Sequences were derived from CD4+ or CD8+ T cells sorted from blood, sampled in a trial of the OX40 agonist ivuxolimab. In DNA form, the CDR3 reads TGTGCCAGCAGCGTTGCAACTAATGAAAAACTGTTTTTT. It encodes CASSVATNEKLFF.